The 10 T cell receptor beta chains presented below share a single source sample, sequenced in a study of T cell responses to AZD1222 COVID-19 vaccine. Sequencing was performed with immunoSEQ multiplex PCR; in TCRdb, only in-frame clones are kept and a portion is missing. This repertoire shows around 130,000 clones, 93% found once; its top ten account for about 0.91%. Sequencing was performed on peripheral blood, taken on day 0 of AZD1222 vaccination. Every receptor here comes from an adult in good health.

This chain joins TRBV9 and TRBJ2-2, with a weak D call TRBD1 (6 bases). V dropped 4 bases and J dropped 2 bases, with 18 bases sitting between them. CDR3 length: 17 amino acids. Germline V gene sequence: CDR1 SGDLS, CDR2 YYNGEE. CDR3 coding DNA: TGTGCCAGCAGCCCATTTCTGGCAGGGGAAAACACCGGGGAGCTGTTTTTT. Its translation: CASSPFLAGENTGELFF.

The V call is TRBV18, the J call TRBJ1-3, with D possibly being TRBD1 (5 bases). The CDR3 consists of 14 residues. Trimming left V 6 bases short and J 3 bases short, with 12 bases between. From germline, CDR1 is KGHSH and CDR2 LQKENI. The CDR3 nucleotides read TGTGCCAGCTCGGTCAGGGTCGGTGGAAACACCATATATTTT. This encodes CASSVRVGGNTIYF.

This chain's CDR3 is CASSLRGTGSPGELFF. CDR3 sequence (DNA): TGCGCCAGCAGCTTGAGAGGGACAGGGTCTCCCGGGGAGCTGTTTTTT. The chain employs TRBV5-1 and TRBJ2-2; 9 nucleotides agree with TRBD1. Germline trimming cut 1 base from V and 6 bases from J; bases unmatched to any gene: 7. The germline V gene encodes CDR1 SGHRS and CDR2 YFSETQ. This CDR3 region has 16 residues.

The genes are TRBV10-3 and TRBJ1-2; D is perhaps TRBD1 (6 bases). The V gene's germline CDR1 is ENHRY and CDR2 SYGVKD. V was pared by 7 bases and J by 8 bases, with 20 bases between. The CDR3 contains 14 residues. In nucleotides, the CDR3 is TGTGCCATCAACCTCATCGACCAGGGGTACGGCTACACCTTC. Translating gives CAINLIDQGYGYTF.

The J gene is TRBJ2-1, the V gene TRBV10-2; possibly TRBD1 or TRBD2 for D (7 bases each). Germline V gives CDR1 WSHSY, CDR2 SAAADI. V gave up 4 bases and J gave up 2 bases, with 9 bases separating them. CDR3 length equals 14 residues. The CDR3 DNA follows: TGCGCCAGCAGTGCAGGGGGGGCCTACAATGAGCAGTTCTTC. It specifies CASSAGGAYNEQFF.

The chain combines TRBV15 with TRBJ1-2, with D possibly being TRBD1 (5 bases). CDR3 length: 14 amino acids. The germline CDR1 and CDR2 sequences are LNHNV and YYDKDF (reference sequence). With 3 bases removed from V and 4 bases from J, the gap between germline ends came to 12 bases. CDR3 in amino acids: CATSSVMGLYGYTF. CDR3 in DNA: TGTGCCACCAGCAGCGTAATGGGACTCTATGGCTACACCTTC.

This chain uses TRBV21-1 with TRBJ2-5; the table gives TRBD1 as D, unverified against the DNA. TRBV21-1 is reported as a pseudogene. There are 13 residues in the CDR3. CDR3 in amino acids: CASSKTDQETQYF. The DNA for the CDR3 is TGTGCCAGCAGCAAAACAGACCAAGAGACCCAGTACTTC.

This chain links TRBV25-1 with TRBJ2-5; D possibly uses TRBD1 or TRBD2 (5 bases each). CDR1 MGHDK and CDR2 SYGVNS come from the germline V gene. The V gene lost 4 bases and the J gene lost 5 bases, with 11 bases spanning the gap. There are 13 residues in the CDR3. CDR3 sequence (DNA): TGTGCCAGCAGTGTCCGGGACCCCGAGACCCAGTACTTC. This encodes CASSVRDPETQYF.

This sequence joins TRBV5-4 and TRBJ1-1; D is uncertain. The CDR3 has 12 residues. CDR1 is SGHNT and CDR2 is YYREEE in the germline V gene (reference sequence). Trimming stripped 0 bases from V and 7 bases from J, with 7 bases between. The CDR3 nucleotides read TGTGCCAGCAGCTTGGACGGCGGTGAAGCTTTCTTT. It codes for CASSLDGGEAFF.

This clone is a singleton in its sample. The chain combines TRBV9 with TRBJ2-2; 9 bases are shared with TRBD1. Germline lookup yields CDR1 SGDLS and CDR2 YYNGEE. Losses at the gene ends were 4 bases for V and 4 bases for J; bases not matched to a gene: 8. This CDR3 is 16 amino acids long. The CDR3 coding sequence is TGTGCCAGCAGCATTTACAGGGGGCCGACCACCGGGGAGCTGTTTTTT. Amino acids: CASSIYRGPTTGELFF.